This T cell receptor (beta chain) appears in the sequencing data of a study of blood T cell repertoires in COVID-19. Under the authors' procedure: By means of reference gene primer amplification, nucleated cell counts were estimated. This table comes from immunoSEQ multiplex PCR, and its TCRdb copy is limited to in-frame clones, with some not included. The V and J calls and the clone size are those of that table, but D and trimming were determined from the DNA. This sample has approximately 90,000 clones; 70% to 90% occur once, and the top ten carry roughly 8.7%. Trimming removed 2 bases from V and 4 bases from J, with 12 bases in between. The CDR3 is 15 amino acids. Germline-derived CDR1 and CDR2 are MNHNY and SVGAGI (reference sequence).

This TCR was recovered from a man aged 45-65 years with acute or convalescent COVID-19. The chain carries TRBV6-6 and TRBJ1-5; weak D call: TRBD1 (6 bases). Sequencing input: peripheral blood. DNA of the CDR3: TGTGCCAGCAGTTACCCGGGGGGCACAAATCAGCCCCAGCATTTT. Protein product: CASSYPGGTNQPQHF.